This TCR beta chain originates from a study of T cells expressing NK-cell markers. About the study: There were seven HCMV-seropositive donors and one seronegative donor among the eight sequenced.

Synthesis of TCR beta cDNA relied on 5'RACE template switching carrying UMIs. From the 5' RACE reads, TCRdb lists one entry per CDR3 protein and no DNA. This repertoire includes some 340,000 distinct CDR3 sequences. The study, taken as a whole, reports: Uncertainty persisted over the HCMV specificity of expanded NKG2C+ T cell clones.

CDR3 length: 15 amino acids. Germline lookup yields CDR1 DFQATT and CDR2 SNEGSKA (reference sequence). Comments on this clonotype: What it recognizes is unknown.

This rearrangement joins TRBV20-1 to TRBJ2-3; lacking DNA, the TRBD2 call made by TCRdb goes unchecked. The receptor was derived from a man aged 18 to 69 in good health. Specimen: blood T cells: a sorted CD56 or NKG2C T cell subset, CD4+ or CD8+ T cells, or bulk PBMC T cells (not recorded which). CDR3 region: CSARGGSGGQDTQYF.